One and the same sample provided the 29 T cell receptor beta chains below, sequenced in a study of post-analysis software for immune sequencing data. Every TCR beta cDNA library bore unique molecular identifiers. TCRdb independently ran MiXCR on the PCR reads; one entry per CDR3 protein. The sample shows about 820,000 distinct CDR3 sequences, about 53% of them seen only once. General study results and limits: Relative to controls, patients had 5 or 6 TRBV segments at higher frequency, with TRBV5-6, TRBV5-1 and TRBV20-1 among these.

For these receptors, no antigen is known. Material: blood. The receptor source for this set is a girl aged 5-17 years with multiple sclerosis.

V usage is TRBV29-1 and J usage is TRBJ2-7; D is unclear. Trimming removed 5 bases from V and 0 bases from J, with 14 bases in between. The CDR3 is made up of 14 amino acids. In germline, CDR1 is SQVTM, CDR2 ANQGSEA. The CDR3 sequence is CSVLLGMGSYEQYF. CDR3 nucleotides: TGCAGCGTTCTCTTAGGGATGGGCTCCTACGAGCAGTACTTC.

The genes are TRBV4-1 and TRBJ2-1; TRBD2 agrees at 8 bases. The CDR3 runs 19 residues. Trimming removed 4 bases from V and 5 bases from J; junction bases left unmatched: 19. Germline assignment: CDR1 MGHRA and CDR2 YSYEKL. The CDR3 DNA is TGCGCCAGCAGCCCGACCCGCGATAGCGGGGCCCTTGGCGACAATGAGCAGTTCTTC. As protein: CASSPTRDSGALGDNEQFF.

The J gene is TRBJ2-1, the V gene TRBV5-1, with 11 bases lining up with TRBD2. CDR3 length: 18 amino acids. The germline CDR1 and CDR2 sequences are SGHRS and YFSETQ. Trimming took 0 bases from V and 1 from J; bases not matched to a gene: 6. The CDR3 coding sequence is TGCGCCAGCAGCTTGGTGACTAGCGGGGCAGATTCCTACAATGAGCAGTTCTTC. Its protein product is CASSLVTSGADSYNEQFF.

The rearrangement joins TRBV29-1 to TRBJ2-1; 7 nucleotides match TRBD1. V trimming: 7 bases; J trimming: 0 bases; junction bases outside the gene matches: 3. Germline loops: CDR1 SQVTM, CDR2 ANQGSEA. The CDR3 totals 13 residues. The CDR3 sequence: CSGRDSSYNEQFF. Written as DNA, the CDR3 is TGCAGCGGTCGGGACAGCTCCTACAATGAGCAGTTCTTC.

This chain links TRBV7-9 with TRBJ2-3, with TRBD2 identical over 7 bases. The CDR3 is 15 residues long. Trimming removed 7 bases from V and 2 bases from J; junction bases left unmatched: 9. The germline V gene has CDR1 SEHNR and CDR2 FQNEAQ (reference sequence). In DNA form, the CDR3 reads TGTGCCAGCACCCGATGGGAGGGTTCCACAGATACGCAGTATTTT. This sequence encodes CASTRWEGSTDTQYF.

The chain recombines TRBV20-1 with TRBJ1-2; no definite D call. This CDR3 region has 15 residues. The germline V gene encodes CDR1 DFQATT and CDR2 SNEGSKA (reference sequence). With 1 base removed from V and 0 bases from J, the gap between germline ends came to 12 bases. The CDR3 DNA is TGCAGTGCTAGAGCTCCAGCCCCAGCTAACTATGGCTACACCTTC. Translation: CSARAPAPANYGYTF.

The chain joins TRBV7-2 to TRBJ2-5; D might be TRBD2 (6 bases). The germline V gene encodes CDR1 SGHTA and CDR2 FQGNSA. The CDR3 loop spans 16 amino acids. With 5 bases removed from V and 0 bases from J, the gap between germline ends came to 16 bases. Here the CDR3 reads CASSRMGTANQETQYF. CDR3 DNA sequence: TGTGCCAGCAGCCGCATGGGGACTGCGAACCAAGAGACCCAGTACTTC.

A remark on this clonotype: At one end the junction does not follow the germline gene, possibly because of a read error. The genes are TRBV3-1 and TRBJ2-4; 9 nucleotides agree with TRBD1. This CDR3 is 15 amino acids long. Germline CDR1 reads LGHDT; CDR2 reads YNNKEL (reference sequence). Written as DNA, the CDR3 is TGTGCCAGCAGCTACCGCCGACAGGGGGGAAACATTCAGGACTTC. Translation gives CASSYRRQGGNIQDF.

The CDR3 protein is CASRIKGLEAFF. The CDR3 DNA is TGTGCCAGCAGAATTAAGGGCCTAGAAGCTTTCTTT. The chain employs TRBV6-5 and TRBJ1-1, with D unresolved. The CDR3 consists of 12 residues. The V and J ends lost 6 bases and 8 bases respectively, with 13 bases between them. Germline loops: CDR1 MNHEY, CDR2 SVGAGI.

This clonotype was counted a few times. The chain has TRBV20-1 and TRBJ2-1; 9 bases match TRBD1. The CDR3 runs to 15 residues. V shed 5 bases and J 3 bases; nucleotides not matched to a gene: 8. From germline, CDR1 is DFQATT and CDR2 SNEGSKA (reference sequence). The CDR3 nucleotides read TGCAGTGCTTCTACAGGGGGCGCAATCTACAATGAGCAGTTCTTC. Translated: CSASTGGAIYNEQFF.

The sample holds one count of this clonotype. The chain recombines TRBV2 with TRBJ2-5; 10 bases line up with TRBD1. Gene TRBJ2-7 matches the end of the DNA better, so the J call may be wrong. CDR3 size: 16 residues. Germline CDR1 is SNHLY and CDR2 is FYNNEI. In DNA, the CDR3 is TGTGCCAGCAGTACAAATCCGGGACAGGGGTACGCCGAGCAGTACTTC. Translation: CASSTNPGQGYAEQYF.

This clonotype was seen only once. This rearrangement joins TRBV6-6 to TRBJ2-4; 10 bases are a match to TRBD2. The DNA end lines up better with TRBJ2-7; the J call may be wrong. This CDR3 comprises 15 residues. Germline loops: CDR1 MNHNY, CDR2 SVGAGI (reference sequence). Here the CDR3 reads CASRTSGRASDEQYF. In DNA, the CDR3 is TGTGCCAGCAGGACTAGCGGGCGTGCAAGCGACGAGCAGTACTTC.

The chain has TRBV7-9 and TRBJ2-7; D is possibly TRBD2 (7 bases). The end of the DNA is better explained by TRBJ2-4, so the J call may be wrong. The CDR3 is 15 amino acids. Germline loops: CDR1 SEHNR, CDR2 FQNEAQ (reference sequence). The CDR3 DNA reads TGTGCCAGCAGCTTAGTTCTGGGAGGGGGAAACATTCAGTACTTC. This gives the protein CASSLVLGGGNIQYF.

The V call is TRBV30, the J call TRBJ2-5; the D is unclear. Germline V gene lookup returns CDR1 GTSNPN and CDR2 SVGIG (reference sequence). Trimming left V 1 base short and J 2 bases short, with 11 bases between. The CDR3 sequence is 14 residues long. The CDR3 reads CAWSEWMRQETQYF. In nucleotides, the CDR3 is TGTGCCTGGAGTGAATGGATGAGACAAGAGACCCAGTACTTC.

This clonotype was detected only a few times. The chain carries TRBV2 and TRBJ2-4, with 7 bases that match TRBD1. The germline V gene has CDR1 SNHLY and CDR2 FYNNEI. The V and J ends lost 2 bases and 11 bases, in that order; junction bases with no gene match: 12. This CDR3 contains 15 residues. CDR3 sequence reads: CASSEFRDSQSFQYF. The CDR3 DNA is TGTGCCAGCAGTGAATTTCGGGACAGTCAGTCCTTTCAGTACTTC.

The chain links TRBV15 to TRBJ2-4; 12 nucleotides align to TRBD1. Trimming cost V 5 bases and J 13 bases; bases outside gene matches: 12. From germline, CDR1 is LNHNV and CDR2 YYDKDF (reference sequence). The CDR3 covers 15 residues. CDR3: CATSSRDRGPLKQYF. The CDR3 coding sequence is TGTGCCACCAGCTCCCGGGACAGGGGGCCACTAAAGCAGTACTTC.

This clonotype turned up a few times. This chain connects TRBV20-1 to TRBJ2-3; no clear D. V lost 3 bases and J 0 bases, leaving 10 bases between the germline ends. The length of the CDR3 is 14 residues. CDR1 is DFQATT, CDR2 SNEGSKA, per germline (reference sequence). The CDR3 DNA reads TGCAGTGCTAGCCTCGGGTCTAGCACAGATACGCAGTATTTT. Translating it yields CSASLGSSTDTQYF.

The chain uses TRBV5-1 and TRBJ1-1; D is possibly TRBD1 (5 bases). V lost 3 bases, J lost 5 bases, and 17 bases lay in between. This CDR3 is 15 amino acids long. Germline V gene sequence: CDR1 SGHRS, CDR2 YFSETQ. The CDR3 here is CASSSQGLSGTEAFF. The CDR3 DNA reads TGCGCCAGCAGCTCTCAGGGTTTGTCGGGGACTGAAGCTTTCTTT.

In this sample, this clonotype turned up a few times. The chain carries TRBV11-2 and TRBJ2-1, with a weak D call TRBD1 (6 bases). There are 21 residues in the CDR3. In germline, CDR1 is SGHAT, CDR2 FQNNGV. Trimming left V 0 bases short and J 9 bases short, with 33 bases between. CDR3: CASSLETSLRGRTGRYREQFF. The CDR3 nucleotides are TGTGCCAGCAGCTTAGAGACCTCTCTCAGGGGAAGGACTGGACGCTATCGTGAGCAGTTCTTC.

The V and J genes are TRBV5-1 and TRBJ1-1, with no clear D. Germline assignment: CDR1 SGHRS and CDR2 YFSETQ. The CDR3 totals 14 residues. Trimming left V 0 bases short and J 12 bases short, with 18 bases between. The CDR3 nucleotides read TGCGCCAGCAGCTTGGAGCAGTCGATCGGGATAACTTTCTTT. It specifies CASSLEQSIGITFF.

The V gene is TRBV9, the J gene TRBJ2-7, with 14 bases matching TRBD2. This CDR3 is built from 23 residues. The V segment lost 0 bases and the J segment 5 bases; nucleotides outside the gene matches: 25. CDR1 is SGDLS and CDR2 is YYNGEE in the germline V gene. The CDR3 loop reads CASSVATNVPTGTSGSIPHEQYF. For the CDR3, the DNA is TGTGCCAGCAGCGTAGCCACGAATGTTCCTACCGGGACTAGCGGGAGTATTCCCCACGAGCAGTACTTC.

This clonotype was detected a few times. The rearrangement links TRBV6-2 or TRBV6-3 to TRBJ2-3; D ambiguous. Germline CDR1 reads MNHEY; CDR2 reads SVGEGT. The CDR3 runs to 12 residues. The V gene lost 7 bases and the J gene lost 3 bases, with 8 bases spanning the gap. The CDR3 nucleotides are TGTGCCAGCAACCAACTAACAGATACGCAGTATTTT. It codes for CASNQLTDTQYF.

This chain uses TRBV5-1 with TRBJ2-7; possibly TRBD2 for D (5 bases). CDR1 and CDR2 (germline): SGHRS, YFSETQ. The CDR3 is made up of 15 amino acids. The germline V and J ends were trimmed by 3 bases and 5 bases, with 18 bases remaining between them. The CDR3 is CASSSFTGEGHEQYF. The CDR3 bases are TGCGCCAGCAGCTCATTCACCGGGGAAGGACACGAGCAGTACTTC.

This clonotype has more than one count but fewer than ten. The chain recombines TRBV29-1 with TRBJ1-2; possibly TRBD1 for D (6 bases). Trimming pared 4 bases from V and 8 bases from J, leaving 17 bases between. Germline V lookup: CDR1 SQVTM, CDR2 ANQGSEA. The CDR3 has 13 amino acids. The CDR3, as DNA: TGCAGCGTTGCCTCGCAGGGGCTGGGCGGCTACACCTTC. Amino acid sequence: CSVASQGLGGYTF.

This clonotype was observed a handful of times. The chain couples TRBV25-1 to TRBJ2-5; 10 positions agree with TRBD2. Germline values: CDR1 MGHDK, CDR2 SYGVNS. The CDR3 runs 19 residues. The V gene end was trimmed by 4 bases and the J gene end by 2 bases; junction bases not matched to a gene: 16. For the CDR3, the DNA is TGTGCCAGCAGTGGATCCTCCAGGACTAGCGGTCTAAATCAAGAGACCCAGTACTTC. Translating gives CASSGSSRTSGLNQETQYF.

V and J are TRBV2 and TRBJ2-3, with 8 bases that match TRBD1. Germline assignment: CDR1 SNHLY and CDR2 FYNNEI. Trimming at V came to 5 bases and at J to 5 bases, leaving 6 bases not matched to a gene. This CDR3 comprises 14 residues. In DNA, the CDR3 is TGTGCCAGCAGTCTGGACAGGGCGATAGATACGCAGTATTTT. The encoded protein is CASSLDRAIDTQYF.

The chain couples TRBV2 to TRBJ1-4, with D tentatively TRBD1 (6 bases). This CDR3 is 17 amino acids long. V was shortened by 6 bases and J by 0 bases, with 17 bases between the two germline ends. Per the germline V gene, CDR1 is SNHLY and CDR2 is FYNNEI. This chain's CDR3 is CASREGGAPATNEKLFF. Here the CDR3 DNA reads TGTGCCAGCAGGGAGGGGGGGGCCCCTGCAACTAATGAAAAACTGTTTTTT.

In this sample, this clonotype turned up a few times. The gene calls are TRBV13 and TRBJ2-5; D tentatively reads TRBD1 or TRBD2 (7 bases each). Between the trimmed V and J ends, which lost 4 bases and 4 bases, there was a span of 22 bases. There are 17 residues in the CDR3. In germline, CDR1 is PRHDT, CDR2 FYEKMQ (reference sequence). The CDR3 region is CASSSGGQGGSGETQYF. The CDR3 bases are TGTGCCAGCAGCTCCGGGGGGCAGGGGGGATCAGGAGAGACCCAGTACTTC.

This chain connects TRBV5-1 to TRBJ1-2; D gene uncertain. The CDR3 totals 12 residues. Germline CDR1 is SGHRS and CDR2 is YFSETQ. Trimming removed 4 bases from V and 11 bases from J, with 15 bases in between. The CDR3: CASSLGGESYTF. CDR3 in DNA: TGCGCCAGCAGCCTCGGCGGGGAATCTTACACCTTC.